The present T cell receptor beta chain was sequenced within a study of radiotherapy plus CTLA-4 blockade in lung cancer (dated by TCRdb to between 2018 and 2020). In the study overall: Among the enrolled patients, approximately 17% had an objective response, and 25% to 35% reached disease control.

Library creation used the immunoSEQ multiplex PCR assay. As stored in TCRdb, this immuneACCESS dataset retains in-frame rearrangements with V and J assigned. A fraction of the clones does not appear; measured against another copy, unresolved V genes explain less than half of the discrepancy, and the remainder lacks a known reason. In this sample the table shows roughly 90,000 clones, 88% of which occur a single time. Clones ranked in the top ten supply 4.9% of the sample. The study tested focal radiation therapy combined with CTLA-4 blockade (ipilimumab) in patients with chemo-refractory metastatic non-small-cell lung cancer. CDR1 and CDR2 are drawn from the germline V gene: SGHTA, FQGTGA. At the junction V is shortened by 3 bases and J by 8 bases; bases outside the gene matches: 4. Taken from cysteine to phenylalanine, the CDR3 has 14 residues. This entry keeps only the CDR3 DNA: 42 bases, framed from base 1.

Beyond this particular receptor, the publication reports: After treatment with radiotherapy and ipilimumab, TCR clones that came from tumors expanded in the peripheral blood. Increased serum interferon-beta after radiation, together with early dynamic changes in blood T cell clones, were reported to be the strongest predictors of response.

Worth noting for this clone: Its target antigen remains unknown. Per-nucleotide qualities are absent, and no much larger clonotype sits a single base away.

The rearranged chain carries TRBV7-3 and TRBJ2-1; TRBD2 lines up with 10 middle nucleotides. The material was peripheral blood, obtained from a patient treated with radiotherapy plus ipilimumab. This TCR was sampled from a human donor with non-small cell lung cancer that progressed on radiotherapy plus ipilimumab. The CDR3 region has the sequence CASSLGTSVHEQFF. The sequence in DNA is TGTGCCAGCAGCTTGGGGACTAGCGTCCATGAGCAGTTCTTC.